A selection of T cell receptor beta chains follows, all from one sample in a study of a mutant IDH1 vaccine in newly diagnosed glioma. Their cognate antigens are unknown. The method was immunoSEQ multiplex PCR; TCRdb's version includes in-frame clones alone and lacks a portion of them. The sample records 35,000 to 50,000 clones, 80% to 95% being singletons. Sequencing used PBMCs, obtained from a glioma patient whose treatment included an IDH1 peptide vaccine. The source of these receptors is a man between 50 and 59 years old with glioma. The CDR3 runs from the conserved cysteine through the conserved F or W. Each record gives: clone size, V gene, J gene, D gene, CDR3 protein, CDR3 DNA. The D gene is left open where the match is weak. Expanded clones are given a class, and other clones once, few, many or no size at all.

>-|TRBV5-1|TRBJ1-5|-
CASRLGDAQPQHF
TGCGCCAGCAGGTTGGGGGACGCTCAGCCCCAGCATTTT
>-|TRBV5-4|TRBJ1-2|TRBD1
CASSLANRGRDGYTF
TGTGCCAGCAGCTTGGCCAACAGGGGGCGGGATGGCTACACCTTC
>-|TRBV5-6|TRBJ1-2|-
CASSLAKDSNYGYTF
TGTGCCAGCAGCTTGGCGAAGGACAGTAACTATGGCTACACCTTC
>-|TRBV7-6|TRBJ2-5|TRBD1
CASSSRTGGGETQYF
TGTGCCAGCAGCTCACGGACAGGGGGCGGAGAGACCCAGTACTTC
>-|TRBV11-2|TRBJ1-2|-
CASSSQAVPANYGYTF
TGTGCCAGCAGCTCCCAAGCCGTCCCAGCCAACTATGGCTACACCTTC
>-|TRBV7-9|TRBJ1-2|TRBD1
CASSFDGTGRGGYTF
TGTGCCAGCAGCTTCGACGGGACAGGGAGGGGTGGCTACACCTTC
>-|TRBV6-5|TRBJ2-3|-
CASSYNGDTQYF
TGTGCCAGCAGTTACAACGGAGATACGCAGTATTTT
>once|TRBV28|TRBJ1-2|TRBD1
CASSPRDRGWYYGYTF
TGTGCCAGCAGTCCCCGGGACAGGGGTTGGTACTATGGCTACACCTTC
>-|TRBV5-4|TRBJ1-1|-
CASSPPRARNTEAFF
TGTGCCAGCAGCCCCCCGAGGGCTAGGAACACTGAAGCTTTCTTT
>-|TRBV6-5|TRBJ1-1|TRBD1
CASSWDRMNTEAFF
TGTGCCAGCAGCTGGGACAGGATGAACACTGAAGCTTTCTTT
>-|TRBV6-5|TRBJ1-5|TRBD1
CASSPGTGYQPQHF
TGTGCCAGCAGCCCCGGGACAGGGTATCAGCCCCAGCATTTT
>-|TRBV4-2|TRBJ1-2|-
CASSQDSGVGGYTF
TGTGCCAGCAGCCAAGATTCAGGGGTCGGCGGCTACACCTTC
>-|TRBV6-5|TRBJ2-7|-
CASTYAPGTGYEQYF
TGTGCCAGCACTTACGCTCCCGGGACCGGCTACGAGCAGTACTTC
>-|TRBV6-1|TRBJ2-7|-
CASKVLAFSYEQYF
TGTGCCAGCAAGGTCCTAGCGTTCTCCTACGAGCAGTACTTC
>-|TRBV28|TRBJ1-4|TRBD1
CASEGAGANEKLFF
TGTGCCAGTGAGGGGGCTGGAGCTAATGAAAAACTGTTTTTT
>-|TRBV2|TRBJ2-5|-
CASSQTWQKLQETQYF
TGTGCCAGCAGCCAAACATGGCAGAAGCTACAAGAGACCCAGTACTTC
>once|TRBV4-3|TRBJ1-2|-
CASSQNRETSSYTF
TGCGCCAGCAGCCAAAACAGGGAGACAAGTAGCTACACCTTC
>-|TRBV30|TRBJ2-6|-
CAWSVGSGANVLTF
TGTGCCTGGAGTGTGGGCTCTGGGGCCAACGTCCTGACTTTC
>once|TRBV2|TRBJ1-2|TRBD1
CASSEWRQGDGYTF
TGTGCCAGCAGTGAATGGAGACAGGGGGATGGCTACACCTTC
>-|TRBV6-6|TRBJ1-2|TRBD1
CASKPPGQGFSGYTF
TGTGCCAGCAAGCCCCCGGGACAGGGTTTCAGTGGCTACACCTTC
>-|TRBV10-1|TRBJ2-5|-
CASSDQGFAGNQETQYF
TGCGCCAGCAGCGACCAGGGATTCGCGGGGAACCAAGAGACCCAGTACTTC
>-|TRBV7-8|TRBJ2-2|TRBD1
CASSLRQGYTGELFF
TGTGCCAGCAGCTTACGACAGGGTTACACCGGGGAGCTGTTTTTT
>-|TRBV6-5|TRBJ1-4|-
CASSRRGSTNEKLFF
TGTGCCAGCAGCCGACGGGGCTCTACTAATGAAAAACTGTTTTTT
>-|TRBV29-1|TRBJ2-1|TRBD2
CSVVGRSGGVREQFF
TGCAGCGTTGTAGGTCGTAGCGGGGGTGTTCGTGAGCAGTTCTTC
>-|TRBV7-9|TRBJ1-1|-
CASTRDSNTEAFF
TGTGCCAGCACCCGAGACAGCAACACTGAAGCTTTCTTT
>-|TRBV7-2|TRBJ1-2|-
CASSLTRDNGYTF
TGTGCCAGCAGCTTAACCAGGGATAATGGCTACACCTTC
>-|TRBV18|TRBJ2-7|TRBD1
CASSPTGPYEQYF
TGTGCCAGCTCACCGACAGGGCCCTACGAGCAGTACTTC
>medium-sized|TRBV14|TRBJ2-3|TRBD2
CASSQGSWLAGGQKPTQYF
TGTGCCAGCAGCCAAGGGTCCTGGCTAGCGGGAGGCCAAAAACCTACGCAGTATTTT
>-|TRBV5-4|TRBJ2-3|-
CASSLVGTTQDTQYF
TGTGCCAGCAGCTTAGTTGGTACTACACAGGATACGCAGTATTTT
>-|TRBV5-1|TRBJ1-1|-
CASSLTAGGNTEAFF
TGCGCCAGCAGCTTGACGGCGGGAGGGAACACTGAAGCTTTCTTT
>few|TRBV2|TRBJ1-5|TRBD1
CASELGQGNQPQHF
TGTGCCAGCGAACTCGGACAGGGCAATCAGCCCCAGCATTTT
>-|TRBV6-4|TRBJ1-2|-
CATVGHYGYTF
TGTGCCACCGTGGGGCACTATGGCTACACCTTC
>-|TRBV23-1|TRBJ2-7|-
CASSQGGISYEQYF
TGCGCCAGCAGTCAAGGGGGGATTTCCTACGAGCAGTACTTC
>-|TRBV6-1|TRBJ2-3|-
CATRGLTGYSDTQYF
TGTGCCACCAGGGGCCTGACAGGTTACTCAGATACGCAGTATTTT
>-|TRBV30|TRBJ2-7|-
CAWRNLPVGYEQYF
TGTGCCTGGAGAAACCTACCAGTGGGGTACGAGCAGTACTTC
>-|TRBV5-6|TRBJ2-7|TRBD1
CASSLWSGQLHVQQYF
TGTGCCAGCAGCTTGTGGTCGGGACAGCTCCACGTCCAGCAGTACTTC
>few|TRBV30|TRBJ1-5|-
CAWSVDNYQPQHF
TGTGCCTGGAGTGTAGACAACTATCAGCCCCAGCATTTT
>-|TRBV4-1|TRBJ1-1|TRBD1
CASSERGRNTEAFF
TGCGCCAGCAGCGAAAGGGGGCGCAACACTGAAGCTTTCTTT
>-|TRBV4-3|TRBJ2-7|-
CASSQGTVQYF
TGCGCCAGCAGCCAGGGTACTGTGCAGTACTTC
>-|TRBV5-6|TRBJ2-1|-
CASSFIGLGGSNEQFF
TGTGCCAGCAGCTTTATCGGACTGGGGGGATCCAATGAGCAGTTCTTC
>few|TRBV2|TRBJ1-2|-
CASSGTDYGYTF
TGTGCCAGCTCCGGGACCGACTATGGCTACACCTTC
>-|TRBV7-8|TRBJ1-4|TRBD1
CASSIRQGTTNEKLFF
TGTGCCAGCAGCATTCGACAGGGAACAACTAATGAAAAACTGTTTTTT
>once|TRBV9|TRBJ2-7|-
CASSVDEGLSSYEQYF
TGTGCCAGCAGCGTAGACGAGGGACTCAGCTCCTACGAGCAGTACTTC
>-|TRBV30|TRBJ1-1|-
CAQLRGLNTEAFF
TGTGCTCAACTTCGGGGGCTGAACACTGAAGCTTTCTTT
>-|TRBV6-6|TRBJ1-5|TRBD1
CATMDRVGNQPQHF
TGTGCCACTATGGACAGGGTGGGCAATCAGCCCCAGCATTTT
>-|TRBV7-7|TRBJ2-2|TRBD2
CASSLGSPGGTGELFF
TGTGCTAGCAGCTTAGGAAGTCCGGGAGGGACCGGGGAGCTGTTTTTT
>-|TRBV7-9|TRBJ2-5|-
CASSLSGLETQYF
TGTGCCAGCAGCTTATCTGGGTTAGAGACCCAGTACTTC
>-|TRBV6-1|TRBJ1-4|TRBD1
CASSRQGSNEKLFF
TGTGCCAGCAGTAGACAGGGGTCTAATGAAAAACTGTTTTTT
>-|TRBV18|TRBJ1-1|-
CASSPPGRMNTEAFF
TGTGCCAGCTCACCACCGGGCAGGATGAACACTGAAGCTTTCTTT
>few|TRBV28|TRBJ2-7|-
CASNSQGRTYEQYF
TGTGCCAGCAATTCACAGGGACGGACCTACGAGCAGTACTTC
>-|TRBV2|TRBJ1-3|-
CASSEEAVSGNTIYF
TGTGCCAGCAGTGAAGAGGCAGTCTCTGGAAACACCATATATTTT
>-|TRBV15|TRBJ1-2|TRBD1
CATSRAGQGAFGYTF
TGTGCCACCAGCAGAGCAGGACAGGGGGCATTCGGCTACACCTTC
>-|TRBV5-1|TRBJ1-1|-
CASSLVRGAEAFF
TGCGCCAGCAGCTTGGTCCGGGGGGCTGAAGCTTTCTTT
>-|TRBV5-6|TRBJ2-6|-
CASSLVSSGANVLTF
TGTGCCAGCAGCTTGGTCAGCTCTGGGGCCAACGTCCTGACTTTC
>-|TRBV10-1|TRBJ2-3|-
CASSDPTGVGTDTQYF
TGCGCCAGCAGTGACCCAACGGGAGTGGGCACAGATACGCAGTATTTT
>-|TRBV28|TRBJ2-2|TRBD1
CASTRFPGGTGELFF
TGTGCCAGCACCCGGTTCCCAGGGGGCACCGGGGAGCTGTTTTTT
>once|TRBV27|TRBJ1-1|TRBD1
CASSWGGQGGTEAFF
TGTGCCAGCAGTTGGGGGGGACAGGGAGGGACTGAAGCTTTCTTT
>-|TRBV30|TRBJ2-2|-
CAWTPGHGGELFF
TGTGCCTGGACGCCGGGCCATGGCGGGGAGCTGTTTTTT
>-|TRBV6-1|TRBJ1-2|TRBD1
CASSEGTGVSGYTF
TGTGCCAGCAGTGAGGGGACAGGGGTTTCTGGCTACACCTTC
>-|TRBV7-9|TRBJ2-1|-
CASSPRGGRGTYNEQFF
TGTGCCAGCAGCCCCCGGGGAGGCAGAGGAACCTACAATGAGCAGTTCTTC